This TCR beta chain derives from a study of blood T cell repertoires in COVID-19. As for the study in general: COVID-19 samples collected from the United States, Italy and Spain covered acute and convalescent phases. From T cells, B-cell-depleted T cells, or PBMCs came the material, which was cDNA or gDNA.

The V and J ends lost 1 base and 5 bases, in that order; junction bases with no gene match: 6. Germline V lookup: CDR1 SGHRS, CDR2 YFSETQ. The length of the CDR3 is 17 residues. Original analysis: For nucleated cells, counts were estimated from reference gene primer amplification. The protocol was immunoSEQ multiplex PCR, while the TCRdb copy is restricted to in-frame clones and leaves out a portion. V and J calls and clone size come straight from that table; D and trimming were deduced from the DNA. The data contain 250,000 to 300,000 clones, around 90% of them singletons. The chain links TRBV5-1 to TRBJ2-7; 16 positions agree with TRBD2. This clonotype originated in a man between 45 and 60 years old with acute or convalescent COVID-19. Sequences were obtained from peripheral blood. The CDR3 region is CASSLSGLAGGQNEQYF. DNA for the CDR3: TGCGCCAGCAGCTTGTCGGGACTAGCGGGGGGGCAGAACGAGCAGTACTTC.